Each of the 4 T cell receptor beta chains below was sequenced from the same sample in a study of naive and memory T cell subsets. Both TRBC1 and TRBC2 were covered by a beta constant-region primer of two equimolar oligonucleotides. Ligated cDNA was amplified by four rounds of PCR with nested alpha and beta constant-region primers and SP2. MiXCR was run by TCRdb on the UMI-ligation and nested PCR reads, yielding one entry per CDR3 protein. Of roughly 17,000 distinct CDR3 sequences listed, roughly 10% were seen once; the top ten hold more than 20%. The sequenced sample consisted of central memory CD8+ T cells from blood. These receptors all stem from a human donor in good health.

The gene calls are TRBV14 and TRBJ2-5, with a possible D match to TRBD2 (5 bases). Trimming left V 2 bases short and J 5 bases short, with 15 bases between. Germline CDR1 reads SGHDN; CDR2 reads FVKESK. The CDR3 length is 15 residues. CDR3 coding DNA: TGTGCCAGCAGCCAACGGGGTTGGGGTTGTGAGACCCAGTACTTC. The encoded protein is CASSQRGWGCETQYF.

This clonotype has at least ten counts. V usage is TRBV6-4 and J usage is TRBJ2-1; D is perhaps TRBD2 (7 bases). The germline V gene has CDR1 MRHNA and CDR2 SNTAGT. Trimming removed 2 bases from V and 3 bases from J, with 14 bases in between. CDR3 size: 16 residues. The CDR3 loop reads CASSDGGGRDYNEQFF. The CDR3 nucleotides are TGTGCCAGCAGTGACGGGGGGGGCCGGGACTACAATGAGCAGTTCTTC.

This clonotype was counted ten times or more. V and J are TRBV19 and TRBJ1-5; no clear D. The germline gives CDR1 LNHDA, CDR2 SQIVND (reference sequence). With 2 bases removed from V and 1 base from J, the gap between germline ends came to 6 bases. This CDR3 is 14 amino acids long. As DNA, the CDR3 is TGTGCCAGTAGTATATCGCTCAGCAATCAGCCCCAGCATTTT. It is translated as CASSISLSNQPQHF.

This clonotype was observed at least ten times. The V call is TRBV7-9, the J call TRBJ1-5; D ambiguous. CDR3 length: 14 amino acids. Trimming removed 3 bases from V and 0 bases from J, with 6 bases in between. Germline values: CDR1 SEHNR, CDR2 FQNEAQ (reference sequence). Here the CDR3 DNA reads TGTGCCAGCAGCTTGTCCTATAGCAATCAGCCCCAGCATTTT. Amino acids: CASSLSYSNQPQHF.